These T cell receptor beta chains were read from a single sample in a study of blood T cells in healthy people across ages. TCRdb recomputed calls from the 5' RACE reads with MiXCR, one row per CDR3 protein. The sample holds 1.5 million to 2 million distinct CDR3 sequences, about 35% seen once. The sequencing input was blood. All receptors derive from a woman in her twenties or thirties in good health. Both conserved end residues are trimmed from each CDR3. Fields, in order: V gene, CDR3 protein.

>TRBV15
ATSRDHDHEQF
>TRBV2
ASNLGVNTEAF
>TRBV25-1
ASVSGNRETQY
>TRBV5-5
ASSLSSGRGLAYNEQF
>TRBV3-1
ASSQGPTTYEQY
>TRBV7-2
ASSLPSPGGRTEQF
>TRBV20-1
SASGGRRAGELF
>TRBV19
ASSIYHSYEQY
>TRBV20-1
SAKVEETQY
>TRBV5-1
ASSSGASGTMDWHEQF
>TRBV29-1
SAISTTYEQY
>TRBV5-5
ASSFWTRNEQF
>TRBV7-3
ASSPFGAAPSGRHTGELF
>TRBV5-1
ASSLNTWEQY
>TRBV10-2
ASRSVGAPTYEQY
>TRBV7-2
ASSLAGLAGSTDTQY
>TRBV7-9
ASSRTGTGRTEAF
>TRBV20-1
SARPYWREDYNEQF
>TRBV5-1
ASSLTGTPGTGELF
>TRBV20-1
SARDPRGTELLHNYGYT
>TRBV10-3
AISDTGARY
>TRBV5-1
ASSLDFGGGPNTQY
>TRBV20-1
SASRVGNTEAF
>TRBV9
AERTGPKDGYT
>TRBV6-5
ASSCRGFWGYTEAF
>TRBV2
ASRQPYGYT
>TRBV9
ASSASGTDYEQY
>TRBV19
ASSISGAQKTQY
>TRBV6-2/TRBV6-3
ASSYLPGANVLT
>TRBV3-1
ASSQLRDPVYEQY
>TRBV27
ASSLLVAGELF
>TRBV6-5
ASSYGTGGETQY